This TCR beta chain was obtained from a study of identical twins. TCRdb re-analysed the 5' RACE reads in MiXCR, keeping a single row per CDR3 protein. The data contain 410,000 or so distinct CDR3 sequences, less than 20% of them seen just once; the ten biggest clones take up approximately 12%. As regards this clonotype: Antigen unknown.

V gave up 9 bases and J gave up 4 bases, with 10 bases separating them. There are 12 residues in the CDR3. Germline V gene data show CDR1 as LNHDA and CDR2 as SQIVND (reference sequence). The study, taken as a whole, reports: Cord blood beta clonotypes that were abundant carried fewer insertions, and memory repertoires showed no such trend.

V gene TRBV19 combines with J gene TRBJ1-3; a weak D match, TRBD1 (5 bases). The specimen was naive T cells sorted from blood. The TCR comes from a middle-aged man in good health. Written as DNA, the CDR3 is TGTGCCAGCGCAAACAGGGGAAACACCATATATTTT. Amino acids: CASANRGNTIYF.